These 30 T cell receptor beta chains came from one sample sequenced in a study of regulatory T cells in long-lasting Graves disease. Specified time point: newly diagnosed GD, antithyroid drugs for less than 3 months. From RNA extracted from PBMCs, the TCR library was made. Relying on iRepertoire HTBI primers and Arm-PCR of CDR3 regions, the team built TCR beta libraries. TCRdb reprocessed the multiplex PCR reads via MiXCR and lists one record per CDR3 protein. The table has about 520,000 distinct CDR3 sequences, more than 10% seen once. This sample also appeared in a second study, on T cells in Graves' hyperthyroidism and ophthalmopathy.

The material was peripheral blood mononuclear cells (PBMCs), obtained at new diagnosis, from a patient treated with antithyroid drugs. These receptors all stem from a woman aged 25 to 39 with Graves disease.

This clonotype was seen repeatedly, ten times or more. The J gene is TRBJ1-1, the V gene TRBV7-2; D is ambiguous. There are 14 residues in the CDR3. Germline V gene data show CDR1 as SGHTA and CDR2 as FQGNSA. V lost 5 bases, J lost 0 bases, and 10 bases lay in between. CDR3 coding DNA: TGTGCCAGCAGCGCTCAGACTATGAACACTGAAGCTTTCTTT. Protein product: CASSAQTMNTEAFF. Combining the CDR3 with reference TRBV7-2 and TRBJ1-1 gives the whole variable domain GAGVSQSPSNKVTEKGKDVELRCDPISGHTALYWYRQSLGQGLEFLIYFQGNSAPDKSGLPSDRFSAERTGGSVSTLTIQRTQQEDSAVYLCASSAQTMNTEAFFGQGTRLTVV.

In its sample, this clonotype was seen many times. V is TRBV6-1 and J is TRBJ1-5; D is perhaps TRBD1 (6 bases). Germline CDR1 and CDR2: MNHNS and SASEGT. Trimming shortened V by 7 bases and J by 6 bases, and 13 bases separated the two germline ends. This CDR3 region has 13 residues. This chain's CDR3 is CASTPGVGQPQHF. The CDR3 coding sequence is TGTGCCAGCACCCCAGGGGTTGGTCAGCCCCAGCATTTT.

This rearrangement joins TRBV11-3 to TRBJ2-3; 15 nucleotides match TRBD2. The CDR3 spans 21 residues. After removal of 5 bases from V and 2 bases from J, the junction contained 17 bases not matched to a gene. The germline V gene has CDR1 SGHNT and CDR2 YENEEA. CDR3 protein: CASSPRGLRTSGRAPTDTQYF. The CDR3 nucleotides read TGTGCCAGCAGCCCTAGAGGCCTCCGGACTAGCGGGAGGGCCCCCACAGATACGCAGTATTTT.

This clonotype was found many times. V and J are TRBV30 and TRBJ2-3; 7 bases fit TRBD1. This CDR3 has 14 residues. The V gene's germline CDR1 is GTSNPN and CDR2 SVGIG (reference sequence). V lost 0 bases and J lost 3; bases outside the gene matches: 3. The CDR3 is CAWSVDRWTDTQYF. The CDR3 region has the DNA TGTGCCTGGAGTGTGGACAGGTGGACAGATACGCAGTATTTT.

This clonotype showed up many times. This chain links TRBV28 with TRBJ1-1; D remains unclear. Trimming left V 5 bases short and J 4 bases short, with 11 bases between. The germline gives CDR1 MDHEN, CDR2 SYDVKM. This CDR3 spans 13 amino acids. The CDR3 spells CASSPPAGTEAFF. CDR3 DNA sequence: TGTGCCAGCAGTCCCCCAGCAGGCACTGAAGCTTTCTTT. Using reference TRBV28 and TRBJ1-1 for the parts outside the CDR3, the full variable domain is DVKVTQSSRYLVKRTGEKVFLECVQDMDHENMFWYRQDPGLGLRLIYFSYDVKMKEKGDIPEGYSVSREKKERFSLILESASTNQTSMYLCASSPPAGTEAFFGQGTRLTVV.

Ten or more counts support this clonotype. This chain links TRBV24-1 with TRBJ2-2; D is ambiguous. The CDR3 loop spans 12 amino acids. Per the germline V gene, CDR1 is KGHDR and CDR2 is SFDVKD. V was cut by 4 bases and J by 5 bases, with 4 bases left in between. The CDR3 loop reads CATSENTGELFF. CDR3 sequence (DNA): TGTGCCACCAGTGAGAATACCGGGGAGCTGTTTTTT.

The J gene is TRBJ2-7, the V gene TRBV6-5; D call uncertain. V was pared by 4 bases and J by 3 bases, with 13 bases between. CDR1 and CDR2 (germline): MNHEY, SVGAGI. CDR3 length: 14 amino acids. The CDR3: CASSSPVAGYEQYF. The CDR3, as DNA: TGTGCCAGCAGTTCCCCGGTAGCCGGCTACGAGCAGTACTTC.

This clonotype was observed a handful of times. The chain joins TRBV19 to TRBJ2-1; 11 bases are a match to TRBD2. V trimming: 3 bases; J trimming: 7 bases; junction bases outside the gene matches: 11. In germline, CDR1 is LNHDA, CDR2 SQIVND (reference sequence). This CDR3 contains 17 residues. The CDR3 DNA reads TGTGCCAGTAGTATCTCGACTAGCGGGGCCCCGGGGAATGAGCAGTTCTTC. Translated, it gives CASSISTSGAPGNEQFF.

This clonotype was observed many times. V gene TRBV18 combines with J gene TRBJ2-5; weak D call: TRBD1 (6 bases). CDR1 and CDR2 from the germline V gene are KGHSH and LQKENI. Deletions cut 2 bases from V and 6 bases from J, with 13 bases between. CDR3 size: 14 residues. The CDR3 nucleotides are TGTGCCAGCTCACCAACCAGGGGTGTTAAGACCCAGTACTTC. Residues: CASSPTRGVKTQYF.

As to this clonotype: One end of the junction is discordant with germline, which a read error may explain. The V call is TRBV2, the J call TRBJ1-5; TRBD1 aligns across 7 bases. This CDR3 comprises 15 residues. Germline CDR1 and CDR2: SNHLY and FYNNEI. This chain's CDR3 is CASSADREGDQPQHF. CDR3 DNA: TGTGCCAGCAGTGCTGACAGGGAAGGAGATCAGCCCCAGCATTTC.

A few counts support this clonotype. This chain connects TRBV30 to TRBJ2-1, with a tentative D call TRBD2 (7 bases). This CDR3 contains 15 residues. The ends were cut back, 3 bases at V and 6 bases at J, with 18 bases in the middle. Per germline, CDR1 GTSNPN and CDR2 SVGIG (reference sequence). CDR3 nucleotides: TGTGCCTGGAGGCGAGGGGGAGGGCCCCTCAATGAGCAGTTCTTC. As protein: CAWRRGGGPLNEQFF.

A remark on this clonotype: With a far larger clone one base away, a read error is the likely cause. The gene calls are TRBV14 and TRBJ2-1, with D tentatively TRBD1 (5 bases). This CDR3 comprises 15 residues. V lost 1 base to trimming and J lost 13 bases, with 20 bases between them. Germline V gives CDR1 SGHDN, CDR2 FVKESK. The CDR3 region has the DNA TGTGCCAGCAGCCAAGCCTGGGGCAGACAAGAGACCCAGTTCTTC. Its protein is CASSQAWGRQETQFF.

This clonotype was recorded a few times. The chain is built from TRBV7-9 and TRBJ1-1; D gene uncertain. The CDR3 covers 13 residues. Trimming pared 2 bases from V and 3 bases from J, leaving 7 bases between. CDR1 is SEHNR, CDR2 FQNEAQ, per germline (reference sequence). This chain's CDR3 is CASSLMTDTEAFF. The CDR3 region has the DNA TGTGCCAGCAGCTTAATGACGGACACTGAAGCTTTCTTT. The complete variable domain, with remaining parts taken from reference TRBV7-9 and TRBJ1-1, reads DTGVSQNPRHKITKRGQNVTFRCDPISEHNRLYWYRQTLGQGPEFLTYFQNEAQLEKSRLLSDRFSAERPKGSFSTLEIQRTEQGDSAMYLCASSLMTDTEAFFGQGTRLTVV.

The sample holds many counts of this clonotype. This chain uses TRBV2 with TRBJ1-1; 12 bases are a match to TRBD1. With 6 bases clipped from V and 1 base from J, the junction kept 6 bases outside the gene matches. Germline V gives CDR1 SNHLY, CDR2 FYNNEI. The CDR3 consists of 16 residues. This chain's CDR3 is CASRKGTGGSNTEAFF. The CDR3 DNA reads TGTGCCAGCAGAAAAGGGACAGGGGGCTCGAACACTGAAGCTTTCTTT.

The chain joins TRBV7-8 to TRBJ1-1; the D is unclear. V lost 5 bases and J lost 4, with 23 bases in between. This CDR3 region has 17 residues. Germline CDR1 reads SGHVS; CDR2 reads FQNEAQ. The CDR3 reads CASSPSVGMAASTEAFF. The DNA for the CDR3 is TGTGCCAGCAGCCCCTCGGTGGGCATGGCAGCCTCCACTGAAGCTTTCTTT.

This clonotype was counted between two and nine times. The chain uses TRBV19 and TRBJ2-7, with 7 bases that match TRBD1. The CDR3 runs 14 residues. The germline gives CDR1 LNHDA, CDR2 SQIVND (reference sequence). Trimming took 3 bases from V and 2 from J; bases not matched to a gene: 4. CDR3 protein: CASSMATGAYEQYF. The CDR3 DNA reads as TGTGCCAGTAGTATGGCAACAGGGGCCTACGAGCAGTACTTC.

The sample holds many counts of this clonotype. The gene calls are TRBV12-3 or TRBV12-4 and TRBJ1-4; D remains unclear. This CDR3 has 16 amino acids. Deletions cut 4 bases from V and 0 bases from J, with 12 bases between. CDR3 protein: CASSSGRPSTNEKLFF. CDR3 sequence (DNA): TGTGCCAGCAGTTCCGGGAGACCTTCAACTAATGAAAAACTGTTTTTT.

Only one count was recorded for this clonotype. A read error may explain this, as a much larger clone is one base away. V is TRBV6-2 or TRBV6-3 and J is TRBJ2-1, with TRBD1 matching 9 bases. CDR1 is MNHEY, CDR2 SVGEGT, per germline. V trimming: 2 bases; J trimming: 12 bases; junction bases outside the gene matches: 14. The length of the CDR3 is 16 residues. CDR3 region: CASSYTGTGNGDGQFF. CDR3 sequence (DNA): TGTGCCAGCAGTTACACCGGGACAGGGAATGGCGATGGGCAGTTCTTC.

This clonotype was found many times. This CDR3 is CASSFRGHGNTEAFF. The CDR3 DNA sequence: TGTGCCAGCAGCTTCAGGGGGCACGGGAACACTGAAGCTTTCTTT. The genes are TRBV11-3 and TRBJ1-1, with 8 bases that match TRBD1. CDR1 is SGHNT, CDR2 YENEEA, per germline. J was trimmed by 1 base and V by 3 bases; bases with no gene match: 4. The CDR3 runs 15 residues.

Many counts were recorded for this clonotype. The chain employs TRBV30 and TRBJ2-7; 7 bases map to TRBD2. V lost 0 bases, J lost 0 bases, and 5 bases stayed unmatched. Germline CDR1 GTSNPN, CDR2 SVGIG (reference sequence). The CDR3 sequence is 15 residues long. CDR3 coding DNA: TGTGCCTGGAGTGTAGGCGGGAGCCGCTCCTACGAGCAGTACTTC. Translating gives CAWSVGGSRSYEQYF.

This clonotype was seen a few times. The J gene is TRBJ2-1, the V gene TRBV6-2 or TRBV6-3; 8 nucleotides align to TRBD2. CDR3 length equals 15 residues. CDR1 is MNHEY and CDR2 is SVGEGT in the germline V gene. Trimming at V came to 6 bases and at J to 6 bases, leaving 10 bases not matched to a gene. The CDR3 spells CASRQAGDFLNEQFF. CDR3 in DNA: TGTGCCAGCAGACAAGCGGGAGACTTCCTCAATGAGCAGTTCTTC.

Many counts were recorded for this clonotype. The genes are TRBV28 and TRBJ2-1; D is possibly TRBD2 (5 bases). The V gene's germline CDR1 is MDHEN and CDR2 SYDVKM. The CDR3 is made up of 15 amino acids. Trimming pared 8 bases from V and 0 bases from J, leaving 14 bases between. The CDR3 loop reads CASLASLGSYNEQFF. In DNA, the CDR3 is TGTGCCAGCCTCGCTAGCTTAGGCTCCTACAATGAGCAGTTCTTC.

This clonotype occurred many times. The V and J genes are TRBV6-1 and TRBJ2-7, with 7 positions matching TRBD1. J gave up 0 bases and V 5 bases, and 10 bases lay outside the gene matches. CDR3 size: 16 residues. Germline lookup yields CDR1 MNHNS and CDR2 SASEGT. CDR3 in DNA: TGTGCCAGCAGTCCGGGGACAGTATGGAACTCCTACGAGCAGTACTTC. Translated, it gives CASSPGTVWNSYEQYF.

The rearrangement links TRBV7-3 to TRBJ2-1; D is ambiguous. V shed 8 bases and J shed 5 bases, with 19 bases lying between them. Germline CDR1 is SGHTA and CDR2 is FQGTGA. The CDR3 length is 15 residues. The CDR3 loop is CASSPVLQENNEQFF. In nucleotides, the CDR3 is TGTGCCAGCTCACCAGTTCTTCAGGAAAACAATGAGCAGTTCTTC.

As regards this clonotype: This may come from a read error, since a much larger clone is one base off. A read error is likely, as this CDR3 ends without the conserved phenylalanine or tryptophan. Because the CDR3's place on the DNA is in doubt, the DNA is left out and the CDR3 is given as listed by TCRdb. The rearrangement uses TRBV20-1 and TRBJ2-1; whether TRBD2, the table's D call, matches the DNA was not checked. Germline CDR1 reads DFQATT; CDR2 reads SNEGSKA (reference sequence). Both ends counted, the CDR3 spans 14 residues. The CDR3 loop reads CSTTSGVGTDTQYL.

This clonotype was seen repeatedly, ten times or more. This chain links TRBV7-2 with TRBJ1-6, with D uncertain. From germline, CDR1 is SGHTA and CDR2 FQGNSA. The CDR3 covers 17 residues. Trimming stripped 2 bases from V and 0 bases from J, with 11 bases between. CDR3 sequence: CASSLISASSYNSPLHF. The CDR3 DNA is TGTGCCAGCAGCTTAATATCGGCCAGCTCCTATAATTCACCCCTCCACTTT.

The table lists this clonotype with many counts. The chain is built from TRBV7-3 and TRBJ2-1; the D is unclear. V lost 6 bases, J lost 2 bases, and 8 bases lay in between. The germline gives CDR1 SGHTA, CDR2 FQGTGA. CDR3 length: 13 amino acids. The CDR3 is CASSRPPYNEQFF. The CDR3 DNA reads TGTGCCAGCAGTCGGCCGCCCTACAATGAGCAGTTCTTC.

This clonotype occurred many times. CDR3 loop: CASRRGSDNSPLHF. The CDR3, as DNA: TGTGCCAGCAGGAGAGGGAGTGATAATTCACCCCTCCACTTT. The gene calls are TRBV2 and TRBJ1-6; D is unresolved. Trimming left V 6 bases short and J 5 bases short, with 11 bases between. Per germline, CDR1 SNHLY and CDR2 FYNNEI. The CDR3 loop spans 14 amino acids.

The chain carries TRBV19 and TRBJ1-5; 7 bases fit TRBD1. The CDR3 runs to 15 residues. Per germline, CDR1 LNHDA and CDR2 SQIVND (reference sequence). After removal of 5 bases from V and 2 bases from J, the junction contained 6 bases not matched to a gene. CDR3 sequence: CASSPEGARNQPQHF. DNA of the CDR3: TGTGCCAGTAGTCCCGAGGGGGCGCGCAATCAGCCCCAGCATTTT.

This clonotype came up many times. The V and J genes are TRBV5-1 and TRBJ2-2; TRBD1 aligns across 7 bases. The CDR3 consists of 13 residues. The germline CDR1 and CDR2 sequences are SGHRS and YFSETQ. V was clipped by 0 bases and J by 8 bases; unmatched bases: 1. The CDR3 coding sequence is TGCGCCAGCAGCTTGGGGGACAGAGGGGAGCTGTTTTTT. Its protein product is CASSLGDRGELFF.